Listed here are 16 T cell receptor beta chains from one sample, sequenced in a study of blood T cell repertoires in COVID-19. The protocol was immunoSEQ multiplex PCR, while the TCRdb copy is restricted to in-frame clones and leaves out a portion. The sample consists of roughly 170,000 clones, around 74% of them appearing once. The sequenced sample consisted of peripheral blood. The receptors come from a woman aged 55-70 years with COVID-19, enrolled during active disease.

This chain joins TRBV10-3 and TRBJ1-2; D is unresolved. In germline, CDR1 is ENHRY, CDR2 SYGVKD. V gave up 0 bases and J gave up 7 bases, with 6 bases separating them. The CDR3 covers 12 residues. The CDR3 here is CAISESEGGYTF. The CDR3 DNA follows: TGTGCCATCAGTGAGTCGGAGGGTGGCTACACCTTC.

A few counts support this clone. J is TRBJ2-1 and V is TRBV4-1; TRBD1 matches 9 bases. The CDR3 length is 17 residues. The V segment lost 1 base and the J segment 3 bases; nucleotides outside the gene matches: 7. CDR1 and CDR2 from the germline V gene are MGHRA and YSYEKL. The CDR3 here is CASSQGGGQGIYNEQFF. CDR3 in DNA: TGCGCCAGCAGCCAAGGAGGAGGACAGGGGATCTACAATGAGCAGTTCTTC.

This clone came up once. The rearrangement links TRBV27 to TRBJ2-1, with D perhaps TRBD2 (5 bases). Germline lookup yields CDR1 MNHEY and CDR2 SMNVEV (reference sequence). The V end was cut by 4 bases, the J end by 10 bases, with 8 bases between. The CDR3 totals 11 residues. The CDR3 DNA sequence: TGTGCCAGCAGTTCGGGATTCGAGCAGTTCTTC. Translation gives CASSSGFEQFF.

This clone was seen a handful of times. The J gene is TRBJ2-4, the V gene TRBV28; weak D call: TRBD1 (5 bases). The CDR3 totals 12 residues. Trimming stripped 5 bases from V and 7 bases from J, with 9 bases between. Germline V CDR1 and CDR2: MDHEN, SYDVKM. CDR3 coding DNA: TGTGCCAGCAGTATACCAGGGAACATTCAGTACTTC. Translated, it gives CASSIPGNIQYF. The full variable domain, completed using reference TRBV28 and TRBJ2-4, is DVKVTQSSRYLVKRTGEKVFLECVQDMDHENMFWYRQDPGLGLRLIYFSYDVKMKEKGDIPEGYSVSREKKERFSLILESASTNQTSMYLCASSIPGNIQYFGAGTRLSVL.

The chain combines TRBV4-1 with TRBJ1-4; D gene ambiguous. This CDR3 has 16 amino acids. Germline CDR1 is MGHRA and CDR2 is YSYEKL. Deletions cut 4 bases from V and 2 bases from J, with 14 bases between. The chain's CDR3 is CASSLGEGYTNEKLFF. Here the CDR3 DNA reads TGCGCCAGCAGCCTGGGAGAGGGATATACTAATGAAAAACTGTTTTTT.

The genes are TRBV18 and TRBJ1-5, with a weak D call TRBD1 (6 bases). The germline CDR1 and CDR2 sequences are KGHSH and LQKENI. The CDR3 totals 19 residues. Trimming cost V 1 base and J 0 bases, with 19 bases left between them. CDR3 in amino acids: CASSPRYPGQIDSNQPQHF. DNA for the CDR3: TGTGCCAGCTCACCACGGTACCCGGGACAAATCGATAGCAATCAGCCCCAGCATTTT.

The chain couples TRBV24-1 to TRBJ2-1; possibly TRBD2 for D (5 bases). This CDR3 region has 14 residues. The germline V and J ends were trimmed by 10 bases and 0 bases, with 12 bases remaining between them. Germline CDR1 is KGHDR and CDR2 is SFDVKD. The CDR3 reads CATSRESSYNEQFF. The CDR3 DNA follows: TGTGCCACTTCTAGGGAGAGCTCCTACAATGAGCAGTTCTTC.

The rearrangement uses TRBV9 and TRBJ1-2; 7 bases agree with TRBD1. The V segment lost 0 bases and the J segment 5 bases; nucleotides outside the gene matches: 7. The V gene's germline CDR1 is SGDLS and CDR2 YYNGEE. This CDR3 spans 15 amino acids. CDR3 nucleotide sequence: TGTGCCAGCAGCGTAGGAAACAGGGGAACATATGGCTACACCTTC. This encodes CASSVGNRGTYGYTF. Drawing the rest from reference TRBV9 and TRBJ1-2, the complete variable domain is DSGVTQTPKHLITATGQRVTLRCSPRSGDLSVYWYQQSLDQGLQFLIQYYNGEERAKGNILERFSAQQFPDLHSELNLSSLELGDSALYFCASSVGNRGTYGYTFGSGTRLTVV.

The gene calls are TRBV9 and TRBJ1-1; TRBD1 matches at 12 bases. With 0 bases clipped from V and 1 base from J, the junction kept 7 bases outside the gene matches. The CDR3 runs 18 residues. Germline V gene lookup returns CDR1 SGDLS and CDR2 YYNGEE. The CDR3 nucleotides read TGTGCCAGCAGCGTAGCGGGACAGGGGGCATCCTCGAACACTGAAGCTTTCTTT. Translating it yields CASSVAGQGASSNTEAFF.

V is TRBV6-5 and J is TRBJ1-2; D is possibly TRBD1 (6 bases). V lost 7 bases and J 8 bases, leaving 14 bases between the germline ends. Looked up from germline, CDR1 is MNHEY and CDR2 is SVGAGI. The CDR3 sequence is 12 residues long. The CDR3, as DNA: TGTGCCAGCACCGGGGGGCTGGGGGGCTACACCTTC. Its translation is CASTGGLGGYTF.

The chain combines TRBV15 with TRBJ1-4; D unresolved. V dropped 8 bases and J dropped 0 bases, with 13 bases sitting between them. The CDR3 consists of 15 residues. Germline loops: CDR1 LNHNV, CDR2 YYDKDF (reference sequence). CDR3 region: CATSGGEATNEKLFF. Written as DNA, the CDR3 is TGTGCCACCTCCGGTGGGGAGGCAACTAATGAAAAACTGTTTTTT.

This clone was recorded a few times. The chain has TRBV2 and TRBJ2-5; possible D gene TRBD2, 6 bases. The CDR3 spans 14 residues. Germline CDR1 SNHLY, CDR2 FYNNEI. Trimming left V 3 bases short and J 5 bases short, with 13 bases between. The CDR3, as DNA: TGTGCCAGCAGTGACGGGGGAGAGGGGGAGACCCAGTACTTC. This encodes CASSDGGEGETQYF.

The gene calls are TRBV25-1 and TRBJ2-7; D gene unclear. Germline CDR1 reads MGHDK; CDR2 reads SYGVNS. Trimming shortened V by 4 bases and J by 6 bases, and 16 bases separated the two germline ends. This CDR3 has 14 amino acids. CDR3 sequence: CASSAAGLVIEQYF. As DNA, the CDR3 is TGTGCCAGCAGTGCCGCCGGCCTAGTTATCGAGCAGTACTTC.

CDR3 coding DNA: TGTGCCAGCAGCATCCCTAGTGGGTTTGGCCGCACCTGGCCTCCACCAAGAGACGGCCGGGCCCAGTACTTC. It codes for CASSIPSGFGRTWPPPRDGRAQYF. V gene TRBV21-1 combines with J gene TRBJ2-5; the table's D call of TRBD2 was not tested on the DNA. TRBV21-1 is labeled a pseudogene. This CDR3 has 24 residues.

The V call is TRBV5-5, the J call TRBJ2-7; 9 nucleotides align to TRBD1. Per the germline V gene, CDR1 is SGHKS and CDR2 is YYEKEE (reference sequence). The CDR3 has 14 amino acids. V was pared by 0 bases and J by 7 bases, with 5 bases of the junction left unmatched. The CDR3 sequence: CASSLAQGAGEQYV. CDR3 nucleotides: TGTGCCAGCAGCTTGGCACAGGGGGCTGGAGAGCAGTACGTC.

This chain uses TRBV10-3 with TRBJ2-7; the match to TRBD2 covers 7 bases. Germline CDR1 ENHRY, CDR2 SYGVKD. The V segment lost 8 bases and the J segment 0 bases; nucleotides outside the gene matches: 7. CDR3 length: 14 residues. CDR3: CAIGGGSSSYEQYV. The CDR3, as DNA: TGTGCCATCGGGGGAGGGTCCAGCTCCTACGAGCAGTACGTC.